The T cell receptor (beta chain) described here comes from a study of blood T cell repertoires in COVID-19. Study as a whole: The analysed material was cDNA or gDNA that came from T cells, B-cell-depleted T cells, or PBMCs.

Measured with immunoSEQ multiplex PCR; TCRdb has only the in-frame clones, and not every one. Of about 270,000 clones in the sample, 75% to 90% are singletons; the top ten hold 2% to 2.5%. Germline V lookup: CDR1 SEHNR, CDR2 FQNEAQ (reference sequence). There are 14 residues in the CDR3. Trimming stripped 5 bases from V and 3 bases from J, with 11 bases between. This sequence was found in a woman under 30 who had recovered from COVID-19. The material sequenced was PBMCs or T cells enriched from blood (not recorded which). This chain joins TRBV7-9 and TRBJ1-5, with D unresolved. The DNA of the CDR3 is TGTGCCAGCAGCCCCTCGAGTACCAATCAGCCCCAGCATTTT. This translates into CASSPSSTNQPQHF.